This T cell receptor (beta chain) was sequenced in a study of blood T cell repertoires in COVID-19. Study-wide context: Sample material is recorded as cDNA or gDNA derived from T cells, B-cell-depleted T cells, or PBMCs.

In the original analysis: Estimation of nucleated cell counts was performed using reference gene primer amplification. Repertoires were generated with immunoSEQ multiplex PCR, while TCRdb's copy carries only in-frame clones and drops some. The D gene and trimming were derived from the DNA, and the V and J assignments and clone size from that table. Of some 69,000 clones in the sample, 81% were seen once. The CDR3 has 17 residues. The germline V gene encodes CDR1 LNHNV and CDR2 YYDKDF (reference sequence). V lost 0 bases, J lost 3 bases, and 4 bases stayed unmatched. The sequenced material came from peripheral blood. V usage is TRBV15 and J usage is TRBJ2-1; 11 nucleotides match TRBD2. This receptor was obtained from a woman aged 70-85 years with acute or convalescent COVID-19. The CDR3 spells CATSRESSGRSYNEQFF. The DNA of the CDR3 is TGTGCCACCAGCAGAGAGTCTAGCGGGAGGAGCTACAATGAGCAGTTCTTC.